Listed here is a single TCR beta chain. Germline values: CDR1 SGHVS, CDR2 FNYEAQ. The CDR3 has 13 amino acids. V was clipped by 2 bases and J by 5 bases, with 9 bases between them. The data belong to a study of CD8+CD57+ T cells in acquired aplastic anemia. Patients sequenced had flow cytometry evidence of CD8+CD57+ cell expansion. Both TCR beta VDJ combination and CDR3 sequence profiling were carried out. Genomic DNA was the template for this profiling. TCRdb reanalysed the reads using MiXCR and keeps one entry per CDR3 protein. The sample has approximately 250,000 distinct CDR3 sequences; 70% to 85% are singletons.

The rearrangement uses TRBV7-6 and TRBJ2-5, with D possibly TRBD2 on 5 matching bases. This receptor was taken from a human donor with aplastic anemia. The sample comprised sorted CD4+, CD8+, or CD8+CD57+ T cells (not recorded which) from PBMCs. This CDR3 is CASSLRGSETQYF. CDR3 coding DNA: TGTGCCAGCAGCTTACGCGGGTCGGAGACCCAGTACTTC.